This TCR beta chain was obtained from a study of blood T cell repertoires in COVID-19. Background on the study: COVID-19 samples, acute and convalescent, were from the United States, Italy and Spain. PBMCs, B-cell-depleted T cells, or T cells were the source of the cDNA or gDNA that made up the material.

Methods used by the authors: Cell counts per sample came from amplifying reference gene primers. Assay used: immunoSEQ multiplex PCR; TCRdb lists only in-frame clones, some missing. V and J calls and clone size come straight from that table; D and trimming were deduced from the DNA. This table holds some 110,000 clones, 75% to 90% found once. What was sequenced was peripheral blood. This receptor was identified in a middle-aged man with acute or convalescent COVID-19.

The CDR3 coding sequence is TGTGCCAGCAGGCCCCTAAGAGGGTACAATGAGCAGTTCTTC. Encoded protein: CASRPLRGYNEQFF. The V gene is TRBV27, the J gene TRBJ2-1; D is perhaps TRBD2 (5 bases). With 6 bases removed from V and 4 bases from J, the gap between germline ends came to 13 bases. The germline V gene has CDR1 MNHEY and CDR2 SMNVEV (reference sequence). This CDR3 region has 14 residues.